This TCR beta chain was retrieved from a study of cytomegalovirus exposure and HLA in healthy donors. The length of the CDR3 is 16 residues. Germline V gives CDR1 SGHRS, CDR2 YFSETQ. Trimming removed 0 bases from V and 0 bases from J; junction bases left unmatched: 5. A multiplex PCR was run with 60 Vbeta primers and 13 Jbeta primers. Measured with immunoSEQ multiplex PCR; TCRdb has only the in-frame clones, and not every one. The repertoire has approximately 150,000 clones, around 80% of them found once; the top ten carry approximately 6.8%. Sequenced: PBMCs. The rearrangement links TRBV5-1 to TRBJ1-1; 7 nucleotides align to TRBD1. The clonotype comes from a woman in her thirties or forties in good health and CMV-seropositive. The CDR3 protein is CASSLGYGTVNTEAFF. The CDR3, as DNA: TGCGCCAGCAGCTTGGGGTACGGGACAGTGAACACTGAAGCTTTCTTT.